Presented here are 18 T cell receptor beta chains from one specimen sequenced in a study of blood T cell repertoires in COVID-19. TCRdb's table, derived via immunoSEQ multiplex PCR, lists solely in-frame clones and lacks some. The sample holds hundreds of thousands of clones; less than 85% are singletons and the top ten take about 2.5%. Sequencing used peripheral blood. The receptors shown here come from a woman aged 70 to 79 with active or convalescent COVID-19.

The rearrangement joins TRBV5-6 to TRBJ1-3; D uncertain. Per germline, CDR1 SGHDT and CDR2 YYEEEE. Trimming stripped 2 bases from V and 3 bases from J, with 3 bases between. CDR3 length: 12 amino acids. The CDR3: CASSFYGNTIYF. The CDR3 bases are TGTGCCAGCAGCTTTTATGGAAACACCATATATTTT. Together with reference TRBV5-6 and TRBJ1-3, the CDR3 gives the full variable domain: DAGVTQSPTHLIKTRGQQVTLRCSPKSGHDTVSWYQQALGQGPQFIFQYYEEEERQRGNFPDRFSGHQFPNYSSELNVNALLLGDSALYLCASSFYGNTIYFGEGSWLTVV.

This chain connects TRBV5-1 to TRBJ1-5; D is perhaps TRBD1 (6 bases). V was trimmed by 1 base and J by 7 bases, leaving 12 bases between them. The CDR3 has 14 residues. Germline CDR1 SGHRS, CDR2 YFSETQ. The CDR3 loop reads CASSLQGNGQPQHF. The CDR3 DNA reads TGCGCCAGCAGCTTGCAGGGGAACGGGCAGCCCCAGCATTTT.

This chain links TRBV5-1 with TRBJ1-2, with TRBD1 matching 9 bases. Germline-derived CDR1 and CDR2 are SGHRS and YFSETQ. The V and J ends lost 1 base and 2 bases, in that order; junction bases with no gene match: 9. This CDR3 has 17 residues. The CDR3 protein is CASSLPTGGVRNYGYTF. The CDR3 region has the DNA TGCGCCAGCAGCTTGCCGACAGGGGGAGTAAGGAACTATGGCTACACCTTC.

This rearrangement joins TRBV6-5 to TRBJ1-1; the D is unclear. Deletions cut 10 bases from V and 1 base from J, with 13 bases between. Germline CDR1 and CDR2: MNHEY and SVGAGI. This CDR3 has 13 amino acids. The DNA for the CDR3 is TGTGCCATCCTAGACTCCAGGAACACTGAAGCTTTCTTT. It encodes CAILDSRNTEAFF.

This chain joins TRBV5-5 and TRBJ1-1; 9 nucleotides align to TRBD1. The V gene end was trimmed by 3 bases and the J gene end by 11 bases; junction bases not matched to a gene: 8. The CDR3 has 13 residues. CDR1 is SGHKS and CDR2 is YYEKEE in the germline V gene (reference sequence). CDR3: CASSWRQGEGAFF. The CDR3 coding sequence is TGTGCCAGCAGCTGGAGACAGGGGGAAGGGGCTTTCTTT.

J is TRBJ2-1 and V is TRBV5-5; maybe TRBD2 (5 bases). Germline CDR1 is SGHKS and CDR2 is YYEKEE (reference sequence). V lost 4 bases to trimming and J lost 0 bases, with 11 bases between them. This CDR3 has 15 residues. CDR3 bases: TGTGCCAGCAGCCTGAGCGGAAGCTCCTACAATGAGCAGTTCTTC. It specifies CASSLSGSSYNEQFF.

The chain is built from TRBV19 and TRBJ2-7, with 9 bases that match TRBD2. J gave up 0 bases and V 6 bases, and 9 bases lay outside the gene matches. The germline gives CDR1 LNHDA, CDR2 SQIVND (reference sequence). This CDR3 is built from 16 residues. For the CDR3, the DNA is TGTGCCAGTAGCCCCAGGGCTAGCGGGAACTCCTACGAGCAGTACTTC. This encodes CASSPRASGNSYEQYF.

The chain combines TRBV5-4 with TRBJ2-1; TRBD2 matches at 8 bases. V lost 4 bases and J lost 8; bases outside the gene matches: 14. The length of the CDR3 is 16 residues. Germline CDR1 reads SGHNT; CDR2 reads YYREEE (reference sequence). CDR3 in DNA: TGTGCCAGCAGCCTACCCCCGGGACTAGGGATCGATGAGCAGTTCTTC. It encodes CASSLPPGLGIDEQFF.

The genes are TRBV4-1 and TRBJ2-5; 8 bases match TRBD1. This CDR3 comprises 15 residues. V shed 5 bases and J 4 bases; nucleotides not matched to a gene: 9. The germline gives CDR1 MGHRA, CDR2 YSYEKL. The CDR3 is CASSWGTGRRETQYF. The CDR3 DNA sequence: TGCGCCAGCAGCTGGGGGACAGGACGGCGAGAGACCCAGTACTTC.

The V gene is TRBV6-6, the J gene TRBJ1-2; TRBD1 aligns across 10 bases. The CDR3 consists of 14 residues. Germline V gives CDR1 MNHNY, CDR2 SVGAGI (reference sequence). V shed 6 bases, J shed 7 bases, and the junction held 8 bases outside the gene matches. In DNA, the CDR3 is TGTGCCAGCAGCCCCACCCGACAGGGGGCTGGCTACACCTTC. It yields the protein CASSPTRQGAGYTF.

This chain links TRBV15 with TRBJ2-1; tentative D call: TRBD2 (5 bases). The CDR3 consists of 15 residues. From germline, CDR1 is LNHNV and CDR2 YYDKDF (reference sequence). V lost 3 bases, J lost 7 bases, and 16 bases lay in between. The CDR3 DNA is TGTGCCACCAGCAGGGTTCCCCCCGGGATTAATGAGCAGTTCTTC. This encodes CATSRVPPGINEQFF.

The genes are TRBV5-4 and TRBJ2-1, with 9 nucleotides matching TRBD2. Trimming took 2 bases from V and 9 from J; bases not matched to a gene: 9. The CDR3 covers 15 residues. Germline assignment: CDR1 SGHNT and CDR2 YYREEE (reference sequence). This chain's CDR3 is CASSFTSSGKGEQFF. CDR3 coding DNA: TGTGCCAGCAGCTTCACTTCTAGCGGGAAGGGTGAGCAGTTCTTC. Using reference TRBV5-4 and TRBJ2-1 for the parts outside the CDR3, the full variable domain is ETGVTQSPTHLIKTRGQQVTLRCSSQSGHNTVSWYQQALGQGPQFIFQYYREEENGRGNFPPRFSGLQFPNYSSELNVNALELDDSALYLCASSFTSSGKGEQFFGPGTRLTVL.

The chain combines TRBV5-1 with TRBJ2-3; D gene unclear. The V gene's germline CDR1 is SGHRS and CDR2 YFSETQ. The CDR3 sequence is 14 residues long. The V end was cut by 1 base, the J end by 0 bases, with 6 bases between. The CDR3 spells CASSLPQSTDTQYF. CDR3 coding DNA: TGCGCCAGCAGCTTGCCACAGAGCACAGATACGCAGTATTTT.

This chain links TRBV6-5 with TRBJ1-6; D unclear. CDR3 size: 14 residues. Trimming cost V 2 bases and J 6 bases, with 8 bases left between them. Germline V gene lookup returns CDR1 MNHEY and CDR2 SVGAGI. CDR3 in amino acids: CASSYTFGNSPLHF. For the CDR3, the DNA is TGTGCCAGCAGTTACACGTTCGGTAATTCACCCCTCCACTTT.

CDR3 DNA: TGCGCCAGCAGGGACAGCCTCTCTGGAAACACCATATATTTT. It specifies CASRDSLSGNTIYF. The chain uses TRBV10-2 and TRBJ1-3; D is perhaps TRBD1 (6 bases). Per germline, CDR1 WSHSY and CDR2 SAAADI. The CDR3 extends over 14 amino acids. Trimming pared 6 bases from V and 0 bases from J, leaving 9 bases between.

V is TRBV21-1 and J is TRBJ2-7; the table calls TRBD2, which could not be checked here. TRBV21-1 is a listed pseudogene. CDR3 length equals 13 residues. CDR3 DNA: TGTGCCAGCAGCAAATCGGCGGTCCCCGAGCAGTACTTC. This encodes CASSKSAVPEQYF.

This chain joins TRBV7-2 and TRBJ1-2; D is possibly TRBD1 (5 bases). The CDR3 loop spans 12 amino acids. V shed 5 bases and J shed 8 bases, with 12 bases lying between them. Germline V lookup: CDR1 SGHTA, CDR2 FQGNSA. CDR3: CASSDRVSGYTF. CDR3 sequence (DNA): TGTGCCAGCAGCGACAGAGTCAGCGGCTACACCTTC.

The chain couples TRBV3-1 (or the pseudogene TRBV3-2) to TRBJ2-5; 7 positions agree with TRBD2. From germline, CDR1 is LGHDT and CDR2 YNNKEL (reference sequence). The CDR3 loop spans 16 amino acids. After removal of 0 bases from V and 5 bases from J, the junction contained 9 bases not matched to a gene. The CDR3 DNA reads TGTGCCAGCAGCCAAGAAGCGCGGGAGTACCGGGAGACCCAGTACTTC. It translates to CASSQEAREYRETQYF.